This T cell receptor beta chain was retrieved from a study of cytomegalovirus exposure and HLA in healthy donors. Primers for the PCR totalled 60 Vbeta and 13 Jbeta. Authors' analysis steps: Approximately 72 million unique TCR beta chains, about 11 million of them shared, were counted by a later analysis. The data were produced by immunoSEQ multiplex PCR, yet TCRdb's version contains in-frame clones alone and is incomplete. The DNA gave D and trimming, while V, J and clone size come from that table. The data contain over 150,000 clones, about three quarters of them seen just once; the ten biggest clones take up about 3.4%. Looked up from germline, CDR1 is SQVTM and CDR2 is ANQGSEA. The CDR3 contains 13 residues. Germline trimming cut 4 bases from V and 7 bases from J; bases unmatched to any gene: 4.

The sequencing sample was made of PBMCs. The chain employs TRBV29-1 and TRBJ2-1; 10 bases line up with TRBD2. This sequence originates from a woman aged 50 to 65 in good health and CMV-seropositive. CDR3 in DNA: TGCAGCGTTGCTAGCGGGAGTATTAATGAGCAGTTCTTC. This sequence encodes CSVASGSINEQFF.